These 2 T cell receptor beta chains were sequenced from one sample in a study of radiotherapy plus CTLA-4 blockade in lung cancer. The table came from immunoSEQ multiplex PCR; TCRdb's copy has only in-frame clones and leaves some out. The sample has 95,000 to 150,000 clones; 75% to 90% are singletons. This sample comprised peripheral blood, obtained from a patient treated with radiotherapy plus ipilimumab. These receptors originate from a human donor with non-small cell lung cancer that progressed on radiotherapy plus ipilimumab.

The genes are TRBV9 and TRBJ2-7, with D possibly called TRBD1 or TRBD2 (5 bases each). In germline, CDR1 is SGDLS, CDR2 YYNGEE. V was shortened by 0 bases and J by 3 bases, with 10 bases between the two germline ends. CDR3 length: 14 residues. CDR3 sequence: CASSVAGTDYEQYF. The CDR3 coding sequence is TGTGCCAGCAGCGTAGCTGGGACCGACTACGAGCAGTACTTC.

This chain uses TRBV18 with TRBJ1-1; a weak D match, TRBD1 (5 bases). This CDR3 has 16 amino acids. Germline CDR1 reads KGHSH; CDR2 reads LQKENI. Trimming left V 6 bases short and J 1 base short, with 18 bases between. The CDR3 sequence is CASSVTHAQGNTEAFF. Here the CDR3 DNA reads TGTGCCAGCTCTGTAACTCACGCTCAGGGGAACACTGAAGCTTTCTTT.